These 28 T cell receptor beta chains share one sample of origin, sequenced in a study of OX40 agonist ivuxolimab in advanced cancers. Generated by immunoSEQ multiplex PCR, the TCRdb table keeps only in-frame clones and is missing some. Of 65,000 to 70,000 clones in the sample, roughly 80% were seen once. The sample here was CD4+ or CD8+ T cells sorted from blood, taken in a trial of the OX40 agonist ivuxolimab. These receptors were obtained from an adult with an advanced solid tumor such as melanoma, head and neck, liver or kidney cancer.

The rearrangement uses TRBV21-1 and TRBJ1-4; TRBD1 is taken as the D call from the table, unchecked against the DNA. TRBV21-1 is a pseudogene. The CDR3 has 18 amino acids. CDR3 sequence: CASSTIWRQGRRDEKLFF. CDR3 nucleotides: TGTGCCAGCAGCACTATCTGGAGACAGGGGCGGAGGGATGAAAAACTGTTTTTT.

The chain has TRBV11-2 and TRBJ2-1; 8 nucleotides align to TRBD1. The CDR3 runs to 16 residues. CDR1 is SGHAT, CDR2 FQNNGV, per germline. The V segment lost 1 base and the J segment 7 bases; nucleotides outside the gene matches: 9. Here the CDR3 reads CASSLAVTGAGNEQFF. The CDR3 region has the DNA TGTGCCAGCAGCTTAGCAGTGACAGGGGCAGGTAATGAGCAGTTCTTC.

As regards this clone: Other nucleotide sequences in the sample specify the same CDR3. The chain joins TRBV10-3 to TRBJ1-2; possibly TRBD1 for D (5 bases). CDR1 and CDR2 from the germline V gene are ENHRY and SYGVKD. The CDR3 has 13 residues. The ends were cut back, 2 bases at V and 5 bases at J, with 9 bases in the middle. Here the CDR3 reads CAISESGGYGYTF. As DNA, the CDR3 is TGTGCCATCAGTGAGAGCGGGGGGTATGGCTACACCTTC.

The rearrangement uses TRBV30 and TRBJ1-6; no definite D call. From germline, CDR1 is GTSNPN and CDR2 SVGIG (reference sequence). This CDR3 region has 14 residues. V was clipped by 3 bases and J by 3 bases, with 9 bases between them. CDR3 bases: TGTGCCTGGAGCCCGCTTCACTATAATTCACCCCTCCACTTT. It is translated as CAWSPLHYNSPLHF.

The chain is built from TRBV5-1 and TRBJ1-1; D not certain. The CDR3 spans 14 residues. Germline CDR1 reads SGHRS; CDR2 reads YFSETQ. V was clipped by 0 bases and J by 2 bases, with 8 bases between them. Here the CDR3 DNA reads TGCGCCAGCAGCTTGGTTTTGGCAAACACTGAAGCTTTCTTT. Translated: CASSLVLANTEAFF. Full variable domain (outside the CDR3, taken from reference TRBV5-1 and TRBJ1-1): KAGVTQTPRYLIKTRGQQVTLSCSPISGHRSVSWYQQTPGQGLQFLFEYFSETQRNKGNFPGRFSGRQFSNSRSEMNVSTLELGDSALYLCASSLVLANTEAFFGQGTRLTVV.

This clone was seen a handful of times. V gene TRBV7-2 combines with J gene TRBJ1-4; 8 nucleotides agree with TRBD1. From germline, CDR1 is SGHTA and CDR2 FQGNSA. The V and J ends lost 3 bases and 3 bases, in that order; junction bases with no gene match: 3. The CDR3 extends over 15 amino acids. The CDR3 DNA reads TGTGCCAGCAGCTTCCAGACAGGGGCTAATGAAAAACTGTTTTTT. Amino acid sequence: CASSFQTGANEKLFF.

J is TRBJ2-1 and V is TRBV7-2; D uncertain. Trimming removed 2 bases from V and 9 bases from J, with 8 bases in between. The germline CDR1 and CDR2 sequences are SGHTA and FQGNSA. The CDR3 length is 12 residues. CDR3 residues: CASSLFTVEQFF. In DNA, the CDR3 is TGTGCCAGCAGCTTATTTACGGTTGAGCAGTTCTTC.

This clone came up once. The rearrangement uses TRBV2 and TRBJ2-1, with no clear D. V lost 8 bases and J 3 bases, leaving 14 bases between the germline ends. Germline CDR1 reads SNHLY; CDR2 reads FYNNEI. The CDR3 spans 14 residues. CDR3 sequence reads: CASHRQRLYNEQFF. The CDR3 DNA reads as TGTGCCAGCCATAGGCAGAGACTCTACAATGAGCAGTTCTTC.

V gene TRBV10-2 combines with J gene TRBJ2-7, with D tentatively TRBD1 (6 bases). Germline V gene data show CDR1 as WSHSY and CDR2 as SAAADI. The CDR3 is made up of 12 amino acids. Deletions cut 7 bases from V and 3 bases from J, with 10 bases between. The chain's CDR3 is CASTSQGYEQYF. The CDR3, as DNA: TGCGCCAGCACTTCACAGGGCTACGAGCAGTACTTC.

For the CDR3, the DNA is TGTGCTGTCTCCGGGAGCCTCGGAGAGCAGTACTTC. This encodes CAVSGSLGEQYF. J is TRBJ2-7 and V is TRBV30, with D possibly being TRBD2 (6 bases). The CDR3 totals 12 residues. CDR1 GTSNPN and CDR2 SVGIG come from the germline V gene (reference sequence).

In this sample, this clone turned up a few times. V and J are TRBV5-1 and TRBJ1-1; D may be TRBD1 (5 bases). This CDR3 is built from 15 residues. Germline V lookup: CDR1 SGHRS, CDR2 YFSETQ. The V end was cut by 2 bases, the J end by 1 base, with 12 bases between. DNA of the CDR3: TGCGCCAGCAGCTTTATGGGGACCCCGAACACTGAAGCTTTCTTT. This encodes CASSFMGTPNTEAFF.

Only a few counts were recorded for this clone. This rearrangement joins TRBV4-1 to TRBJ2-1; the match to TRBD2 covers 12 bases. The V and J ends lost 1 base and 3 bases, in that order; junction bases with no gene match: 13. The CDR3 length is 20 residues. Germline-derived CDR1 and CDR2 are MGHRA and YSYEKL. In DNA, the CDR3 is TGCGCCAGCAGCCAAGGGGTCCTAGCGGGAGGGCCCCGTGTCTACAATGAGCAGTTCTTC. As protein: CASSQGVLAGGPRVYNEQFF.

V usage is TRBV2 and J usage is TRBJ1-1; TRBD1 aligns across 9 bases. V shed 6 bases and J 1 base; nucleotides not matched to a gene: 6. The CDR3 is 15 residues long. Germline values: CDR1 SNHLY, CDR2 FYNNEI. The CDR3 coding sequence is TGTGCCAGCAGGGCTCAACAGGGGGCGAACACTGAAGCTTTCTTT. Its translation is CASRAQQGANTEAFF.

As DNA, the CDR3 is TGTGCCAGCAGTGAATCTTTGACAGGGTTTTCCTACGAGCAGTACTTC. Encoded protein: CASSESLTGFSYEQYF. This sequence joins TRBV6-1 and TRBJ2-7; 7 nucleotides line up with TRBD1. The V and J ends lost 2 bases and 1 base, in that order; junction bases with no gene match: 8. Germline-derived CDR1 and CDR2 are MNHNS and SASEGT. This CDR3 comprises 16 residues.

This clone was counted a single time. This rearrangement joins TRBV14 to TRBJ2-5; no clear D gene. Per the germline V gene, CDR1 is SGHDN and CDR2 is FVKESK. The CDR3 covers 13 residues. Trimming cost V 0 bases and J 5 bases, with 7 bases left between them. The CDR3 spells CASSQDSAETQYF. CDR3 DNA sequence: TGTGCCAGCAGCCAAGACTCCGCGGAGACCCAGTACTTC.

The rearrangement uses TRBV28 and TRBJ1-2; TRBD1 agrees at 7 bases. The junction had 22 bases not matched to a gene; V was cut back by 2 bases and J by 4 bases. CDR3 length: 20 amino acids. Germline V gene lookup returns CDR1 MDHEN and CDR2 SYDVKM. The CDR3 protein is CASSLGFARTGPYRGYGYTF. CDR3 in DNA: TGTGCCAGCAGTTTAGGTTTTGCGAGGACAGGACCCTATAGAGGCTATGGCTACACCTTC.

The chain couples TRBV28 to TRBJ2-7; no clear D. CDR3 length: 12 residues. Trimming left V 4 bases short and J 5 bases short, with 9 bases between. The germline V gene has CDR1 MDHEN and CDR2 SYDVKM. CDR3 bases: TGTGCCAGCAGTTCGTGGCTCAACGAGCAGTACTTC. The encoded protein is CASSSWLNEQYF.

The V and J genes are TRBV4-2 and TRBJ2-7; TRBD2 aligns across 9 bases. Germline assignment: CDR1 LGHNA and CDR2 YNFKEQ. Trimming took 3 bases from V and 2 from J; bases not matched to a gene: 11. The CDR3 totals 17 residues. CDR3 amino acids: CASSHYGRTSATYEQYF. The CDR3 DNA follows: TGTGCCAGCAGCCACTATGGGAGGACTAGCGCAACCTACGAGCAGTACTTC.

The CDR3 DNA sequence: TGTGCCAGCAGGACGGGAGACAGGGTCACCGGGGAGCTGTTTTTT. Its protein is CASRTGDRVTGELFF. The chain has TRBV6-5 and TRBJ2-2; D might be TRBD1 (7 bases). Trimming took off 6 bases at V and 4 bases at J, with 15 bases between the two ends. The CDR3 is 15 amino acids. The germline CDR1 and CDR2 sequences are MNHEY and SVGAGI.

The J gene is TRBJ2-5, the V gene TRBV28; 8 nucleotides agree with TRBD2. V shed 7 bases and J 5 bases; nucleotides not matched to a gene: 12. The CDR3 is 15 amino acids. CDR1 and CDR2 from the germline V gene are MDHEN and SYDVKM. CDR3 protein: CASTVGGAVVETQYF. The CDR3 region has the DNA TGTGCCAGCACCGTCGGGGGGGCGGTCGTCGAGACCCAGTACTTC.

This chain connects TRBV2 to TRBJ1-5; no definite D call. The CDR3 totals 13 residues. Trimming removed 4 bases from V and 4 bases from J, with 8 bases in between. Per the germline V gene, CDR1 is SNHLY and CDR2 is FYNNEI. The CDR3 is CASSANENQPQHF. The CDR3 nucleotides read TGTGCCAGCAGTGCAAACGAAAATCAGCCCCAGCATTTT.

The chain combines TRBV23-1 with TRBJ2-7; no clear D. TRBV23-1 is an open reading frame whose function is uncertain. The CDR3 totals 15 residues. Deletions cut 2 bases from V and 4 bases from J, with 15 bases between. CDR3 sequence: CASSQGGCGEYEQYF. The CDR3 DNA follows: TGCGCCAGCAGTCAAGGTGGGTGTGGGGAATACGAGCAGTACTTC.

V gene TRBV5-1 combines with J gene TRBJ1-6; tentative D call: TRBD1 (6 bases). CDR3 size: 17 residues. V gave up 1 base and J gave up 6 bases, with 17 bases separating them. CDR1 SGHRS and CDR2 YFSETQ come from the germline V gene. The CDR3 spells CASSLSGGAQVNSPLHF. The CDR3 region has the DNA TGCGCCAGCAGCTTGAGTGGGGGCGCTCAAGTTAATTCACCCCTCCACTTT.

This clone was seen only once. J is TRBJ2-1 and V is TRBV18, with 11 positions matching TRBD1. Looked up from germline, CDR1 is KGHSH and CDR2 is LQKENI. This CDR3 contains 16 residues. J gave up 8 bases and V 3 bases, and 9 bases lay outside the gene matches. In DNA, the CDR3 is TGTGCCAGCTCACCCCTTAGGACAGGGGGCGCTTATGAGCAGTTCTTC. Translating gives CASSPLRTGGAYEQFF.

Only one count was recorded for this clone. The rearrangement links TRBV4-2 to TRBJ1-2; 7 nucleotides align to TRBD1. V shed 0 bases, J shed 6 bases, and the junction held 7 bases outside the gene matches. CDR1 is LGHNA, CDR2 YNFKEQ, per germline. This CDR3 comprises 15 residues. CDR3 coding DNA: TGTGCCAGCAGCCAAGATTGGGACAGAAAAAATGGCTACACCTTC. It translates to CASSQDWDRKNGYTF.

This clone was recorded only once. The V call is TRBV5-1, the J call TRBJ1-3; 10 nucleotides line up with TRBD1. Losses at the gene ends were 4 bases for V and 4 bases for J; bases not matched to a gene: 11. The CDR3 covers 17 residues. Germline V gene data show CDR1 as SGHRS and CDR2 as YFSETQ. As DNA, the CDR3 is TGCGCCAGCAGCCTCGGCCGGGACAGGGGCTCCGGAAACACCATATATTTT. Its translation is CASSLGRDRGSGNTIYF.

The J gene is TRBJ1-1, the V gene TRBV5-1; tentative D call: TRBD1 (6 bases). This CDR3 comprises 13 residues. Between the trimmed V and J ends, which lost 2 bases and 4 bases, there was a span of 9 bases. The germline V gene encodes CDR1 SGHRS and CDR2 YFSETQ. CDR3 nucleotides: TGCGCCAGCAGCTTTGCAGGGGCCACTGAAGCTTTCTTT. Its protein product is CASSFAGATEAFF.

This clone came up a few times. The chain combines TRBV7-9 with TRBJ2-5, with 9 bases fitting TRBD1. V trimming: 4 bases; J trimming: 5 bases; junction bases outside the gene matches: 8. This CDR3 is 15 amino acids long. Germline CDR1 is SEHNR and CDR2 is FQNEAQ (reference sequence). CDR3 in DNA: TGTGCCAGCAGCTCCGGGACAGGGTACGGGGAGACCCAGTACTTC. Its translation is CASSSGTGYGETQYF.